This TCR beta chain was documented in a study of blood T cell repertoires in COVID-19 (dated by TCRdb to 2018 to 2021). As for the study more broadly: The collaborator samples originated in the United States, Italy and Spain and spanned the acute and convalescent phases of COVID-19. A de-identified subject ID, COVID-19 status, age in years and sex were almost always included in the sample metadata. Where available, HLA class I and class II types were taken from metadata supplied by the sample provider and were not determined by assay-based typing. Samples were obtained from the ongoing ImmuneRACE study (first 160 participants) and from some 1,200 subjects provided by 6 global collaborators. Deeply sampled blood TCRbeta repertoires from subjects exposed to, actively infected with, or recovered from COVID-19 were included in the dataset. The repertoires were made available in a free public database intended to serve as a resource for research on the immune response to SARS-CoV-2. The prospective study material was composed of cDNA or gDNA derived from T cells, B-cell-depleted T cells, or PBMCs.

In regard to this clone: Its antigen has not been determined. No quality values exist for individual bases; no much larger clone is one base distant.

The full study reports these points: Clinical and demographic metadata were provided uncurated, with the amount varying by source and participant.

In the prospective study, participants were 18 to 89 years old, resided in approximately 22 geographic areas of the United States, and were enrolled through a virtual design. In the prospective study, participants were assigned to cohorts based on the clinical history participants reported in a screening survey and a study questionnaire. ImmuneRACE Cohort 3 recovered participants were defined by two consecutive negative NP/OP PCR tests, healthcare professional clearance, or symptom resolution. In the prospective study, mobile phlebotomists collected whole blood, serum and a nasopharyngeal or oropharyngeal swab from each participant. Over an approximately 2-month period, participants in the prospective study had the option of providing additional blood draws and questionnaires. Prospective study blood samples were shipped either frozen or at room temperature before DNA extraction. TCRbeta CDR3 regions were amplified from genomic DNA using the immunoSEQ Assay, a bias-controlled multiplex PCR. As for how the authors treated the data: Nucleated cell counts per sample were estimated from amplification of reference gene primers within the assay. To quantify the absolute abundance of each unique TCRbeta CDR3 rearrangement, sequence reads were collapsed and filtered. Productive Simpson clonality was computed per sample as the square root of Simpson's diversity index over productive rearrangements. TCRdb's version of the immuneACCESS table is confined to in-frame rearrangements and falls short of the full clone set. An unresolved V gene accounts for under half of the shortfall where checked; the remainder is of unknown origin. V and J calls and clone size are as listed in that table; D and trimming were resolved from the DNA. The sample table shows roughly 300,000 clones, and roughly 90% are seen once. Approximately 1.2% of the sample lies in the top ten.

V trim: 1 base; J trim: 3 bases; unmatched bases: 5. The CDR3 numbers 15 residues from cysteine through phenylalanine. The kept DNA is CDR3 alone, 45 bases in frame from the first base. The germline V gene (reference sequence) sets CDR1 to SEHNR and CDR2 to FQNEAQ. The receptor's source is a woman in her 30s who had recovered from COVID-19. The sequence links TRBV7-9 to TRBJ2-7, with TRBD2 matching 8 junction bases. Sample: PBMCs or T cells enriched from blood (not recorded which). The bases read TGTGCCAGCAGCTTAGTTGGAGCGGGAGTCTACGAGCAGTACTTC. Protein translation: CASSLVGAGVYEQYF.